This T cell receptor beta chain was sequenced in a study of graft-versus-host responses after intestinal transplantation. The table came from immunoSEQ multiplex PCR; TCRdb's copy has only in-frame clones and leaves some out. This sample has approximately 60,000 clones, with 85% to 95% found just once. Comment on this clone: Antigen: not known.

The V segment lost 3 bases and the J segment 5 bases; nucleotides outside the gene matches: 10. The germline CDR1 and CDR2 sequences are SGDLS and YYNGEE. The CDR3 runs to 16 residues. V and J are TRBV9 and TRBJ2-5; the match to TRBD1 covers 10 bases. Sequenced material: unstimulated CD8+ T cells sorted from spleen or lymph node cells, taken before transplant. This receptor was taken from a human donor who was the organ donor for an intestinal transplant. The CDR3: CASSASGTGAGETQYF. The CDR3 nucleotides read TGTGCCAGCAGCGCCTCCGGGACAGGGGCGGGGGAGACCCAGTACTTC.